This T cell receptor (beta chain) was retrieved from a study of spatial heterogeneity in lung cancer. Overall study: A total of roughly 72 untreated early-stage non-small cell lung cancer patients served as donors. Sequencing consistently turned up more beta-chain sequences than alpha-chain sequences.

This clonotype was seen ten or more times. The library protocol tagged each TCR cDNA with a unique molecular identifier. TCRdb processed the 5' RACE reads anew with MiXCR; each CDR3 protein has one entry. The sample yields over 45,000 distinct CDR3 sequences, about an eighth seen once. Germline assignment: CDR1 SGDLS and CDR2 YYNGEE. The CDR3 has 17 amino acids. Trimming stripped 0 bases from V and 3 bases from J, with 15 bases between. As for time point: blood at routine non-recurrence follow-up after resection. The authors sequenced whole RNA from tumor, nontumor lung or frozen PBMC without sorting. The receptor was isolated from a male donor with early-stage non-small cell lung cancer. The sample here was PBMCs, taken at follow-up. The V gene is TRBV9, the J gene TRBJ2-2, with D maybe TRBD2 (6 bases). CDR3: CASSVARDGGHTGELFF. CDR3 bases: TGTGCCAGCAGCGTAGCTCGTGACGGGGGTCACACCGGGGAGCTGTTTTTT.